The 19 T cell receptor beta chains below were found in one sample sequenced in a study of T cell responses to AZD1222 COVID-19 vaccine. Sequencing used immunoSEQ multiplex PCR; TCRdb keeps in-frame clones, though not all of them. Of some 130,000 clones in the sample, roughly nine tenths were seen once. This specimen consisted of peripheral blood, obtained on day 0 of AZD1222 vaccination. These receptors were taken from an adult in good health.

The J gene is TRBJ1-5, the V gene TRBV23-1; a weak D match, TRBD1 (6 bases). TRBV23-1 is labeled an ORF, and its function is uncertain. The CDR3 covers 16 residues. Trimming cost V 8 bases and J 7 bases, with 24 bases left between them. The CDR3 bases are TGCGCCAGCGCAACCGACCTAGTGGGGGCTAACCAGCCCCAGCATTTT. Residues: CASATDLVGANQPQHF.

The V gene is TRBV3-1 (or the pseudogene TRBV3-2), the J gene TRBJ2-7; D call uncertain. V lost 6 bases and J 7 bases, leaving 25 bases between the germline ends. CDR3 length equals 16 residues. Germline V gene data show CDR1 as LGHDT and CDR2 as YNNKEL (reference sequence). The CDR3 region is CASSPSSDKGPREQYF. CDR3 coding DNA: TGTGCCAGCAGTCCATCTTCAGACAAGGGCCCGAGGGAGCAGTACTTC.

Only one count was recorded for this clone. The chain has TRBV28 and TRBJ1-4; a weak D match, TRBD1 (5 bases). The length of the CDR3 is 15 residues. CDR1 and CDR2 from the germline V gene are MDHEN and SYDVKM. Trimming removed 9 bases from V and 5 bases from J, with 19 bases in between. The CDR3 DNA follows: TGTGCCAGTTCCCCCGCGCGGGGGGGAAATGAAAAACTGTTTTTT. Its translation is CASSPARGGNEKLFF.

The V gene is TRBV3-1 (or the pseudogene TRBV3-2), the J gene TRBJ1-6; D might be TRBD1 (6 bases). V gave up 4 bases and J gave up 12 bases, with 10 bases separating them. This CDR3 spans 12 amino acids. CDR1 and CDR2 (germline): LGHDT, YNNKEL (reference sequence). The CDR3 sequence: CASSPETGPLHF. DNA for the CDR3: TGTGCCAGCAGCCCGGAGACAGGACCCCTCCACTTT.

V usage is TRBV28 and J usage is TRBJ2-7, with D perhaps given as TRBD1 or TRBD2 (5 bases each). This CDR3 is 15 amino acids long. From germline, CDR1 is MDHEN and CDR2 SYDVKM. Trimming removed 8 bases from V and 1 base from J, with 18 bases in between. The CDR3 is CASRPGGVRSYEQYF. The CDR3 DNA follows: TGTGCCAGCCGGCCTGGGGGAGTAAGGTCCTACGAGCAGTACTTC.

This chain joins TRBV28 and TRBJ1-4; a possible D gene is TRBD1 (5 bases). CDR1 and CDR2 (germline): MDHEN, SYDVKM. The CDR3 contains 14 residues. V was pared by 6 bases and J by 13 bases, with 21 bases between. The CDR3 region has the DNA TGTGCCAGCAGAAATTTAGGGCAGGGCGAGGGACTGTTTTTT. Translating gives CASRNLGQGEGLFF.

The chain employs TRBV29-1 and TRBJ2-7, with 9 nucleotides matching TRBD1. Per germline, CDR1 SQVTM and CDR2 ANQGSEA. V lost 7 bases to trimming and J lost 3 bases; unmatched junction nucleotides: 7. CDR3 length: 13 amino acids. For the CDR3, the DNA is TGCAGCGCACAGGGGGCATTTGGCTACGAGCAGTACTTC. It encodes CSAQGAFGYEQYF.

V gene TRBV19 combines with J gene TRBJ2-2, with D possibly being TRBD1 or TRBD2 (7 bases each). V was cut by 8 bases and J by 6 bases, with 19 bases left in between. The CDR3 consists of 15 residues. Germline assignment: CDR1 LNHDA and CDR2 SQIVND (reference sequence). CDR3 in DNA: TGTGCCAGTGTCCCAGGGGGAGGGCCGGCCGGGGAGCTGTTTTTT. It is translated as CASVPGGGPAGELFF.

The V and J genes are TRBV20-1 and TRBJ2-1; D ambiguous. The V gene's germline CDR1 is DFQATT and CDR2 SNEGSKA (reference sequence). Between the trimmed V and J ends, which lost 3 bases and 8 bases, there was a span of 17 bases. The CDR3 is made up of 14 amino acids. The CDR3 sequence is CSASPGRGTHEQFF. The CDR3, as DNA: TGCAGTGCTAGTCCGGGCCGCGGTACCCATGAGCAGTTCTTC.

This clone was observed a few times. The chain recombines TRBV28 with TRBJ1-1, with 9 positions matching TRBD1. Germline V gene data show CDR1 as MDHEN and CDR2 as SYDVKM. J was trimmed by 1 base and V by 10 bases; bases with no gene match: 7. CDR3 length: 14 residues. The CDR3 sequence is CATPGTGPNTEAFF. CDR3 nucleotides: TGTGCCACCCCCGGGACAGGGCCGAACACTGAAGCTTTCTTT.

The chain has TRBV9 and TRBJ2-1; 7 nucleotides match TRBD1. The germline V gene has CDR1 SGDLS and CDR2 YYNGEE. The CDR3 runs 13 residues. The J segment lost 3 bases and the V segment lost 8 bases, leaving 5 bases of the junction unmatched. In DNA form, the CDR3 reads TGTGCCAGAGAAGGGGGCCACTACAATGAGCAGTTCTTC. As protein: CAREGGHYNEQFF. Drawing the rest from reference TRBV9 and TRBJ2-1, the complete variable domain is DSGVTQTPKHLITATGQRVTLRCSPRSGDLSVYWYQQSLDQGLQFLIQYYNGEERAKGNILERFSAQQFPDLHSELNLSSLELGDSALYFCAREGGHYNEQFFGPGTRLTVL.

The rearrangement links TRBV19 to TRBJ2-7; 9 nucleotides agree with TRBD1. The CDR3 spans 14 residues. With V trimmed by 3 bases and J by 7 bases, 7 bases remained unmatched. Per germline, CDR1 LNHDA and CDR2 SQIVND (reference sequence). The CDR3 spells CASSIGTGPGEQYF. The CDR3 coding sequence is TGTGCCAGTAGTATCGGGACAGGGCCCGGGGAGCAGTACTTC.

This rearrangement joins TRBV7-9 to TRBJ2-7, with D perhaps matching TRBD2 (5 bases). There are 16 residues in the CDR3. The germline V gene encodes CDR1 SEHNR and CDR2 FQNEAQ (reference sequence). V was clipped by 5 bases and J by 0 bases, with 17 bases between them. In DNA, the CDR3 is TGTGCCAGCAGCCCGCGGGCAGTTTACAGCTCCTACGAGCAGTACTTC. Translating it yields CASSPRAVYSSYEQYF.

CDR3: CASSLVGTGGLNTEAFF. The CDR3 DNA reads as TGCGCCAGCAGCTTGGTCGGGACAGGGGGTTTGAACACTGAAGCTTTCTTT. This chain connects TRBV5-1 to TRBJ1-1, with 11 positions matching TRBD1. The J segment lost 0 bases and the V segment lost 0 bases, leaving 4 bases of the junction unmatched. This CDR3 spans 17 amino acids. The germline V gene encodes CDR1 SGHRS and CDR2 YFSETQ.

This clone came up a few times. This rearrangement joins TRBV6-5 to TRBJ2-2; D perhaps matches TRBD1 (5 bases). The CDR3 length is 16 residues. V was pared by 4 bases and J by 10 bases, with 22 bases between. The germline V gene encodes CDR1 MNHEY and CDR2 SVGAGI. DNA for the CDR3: TGTGCCAGCAGTTCGCAGCAGGGAAGACACCGTGAGGAGCTGTTTTTT. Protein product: CASSSQQGRHREELFF.

The CDR3 DNA follows: TGTGCCAGCAGGCCCCTCAGGACTAGCGTCCACAATGAGCAGTTCTTC. This encodes CASRPLRTSVHNEQFF. V is TRBV6-6 and J is TRBJ2-1; 9 bases match TRBD2. Germline lookup yields CDR1 MNHNY and CDR2 SVGAGI (reference sequence). The V gene end was trimmed by 6 bases and the J gene end by 5 bases; junction bases not matched to a gene: 11. This CDR3 spans 16 amino acids.

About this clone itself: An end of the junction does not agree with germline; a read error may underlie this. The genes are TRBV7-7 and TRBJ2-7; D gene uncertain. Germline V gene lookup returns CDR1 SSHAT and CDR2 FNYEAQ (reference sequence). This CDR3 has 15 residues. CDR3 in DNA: TGTGCTAGCAGCTTAGACACGTCAGGAAACTACGAGCAGTACTTC. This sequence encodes CASSLDTSGNYEQYF.

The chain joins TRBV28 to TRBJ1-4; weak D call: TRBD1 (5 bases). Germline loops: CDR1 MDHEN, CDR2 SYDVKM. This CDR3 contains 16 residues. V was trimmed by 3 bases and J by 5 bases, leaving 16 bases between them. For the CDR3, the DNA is TGTGCCAGCAGTTTTAACTCCGGGACTCAGAATGAAAAACTGTTTTTT. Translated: CASSFNSGTQNEKLFF.

DNA of the CDR3: TGTGCCAGCAGCCCACCCGGGCGGGAGCGCGAGACCCAGTACTTC. This sequence encodes CASSPPGRERETQYF. The rearrangement links TRBV7-9 to TRBJ2-5, with 7 bases lining up with TRBD2. Germline V gives CDR1 SEHNR, CDR2 FQNEAQ (reference sequence). V was pared by 5 bases and J by 5 bases, with 11 bases of the junction left unmatched. The CDR3 has 15 amino acids.